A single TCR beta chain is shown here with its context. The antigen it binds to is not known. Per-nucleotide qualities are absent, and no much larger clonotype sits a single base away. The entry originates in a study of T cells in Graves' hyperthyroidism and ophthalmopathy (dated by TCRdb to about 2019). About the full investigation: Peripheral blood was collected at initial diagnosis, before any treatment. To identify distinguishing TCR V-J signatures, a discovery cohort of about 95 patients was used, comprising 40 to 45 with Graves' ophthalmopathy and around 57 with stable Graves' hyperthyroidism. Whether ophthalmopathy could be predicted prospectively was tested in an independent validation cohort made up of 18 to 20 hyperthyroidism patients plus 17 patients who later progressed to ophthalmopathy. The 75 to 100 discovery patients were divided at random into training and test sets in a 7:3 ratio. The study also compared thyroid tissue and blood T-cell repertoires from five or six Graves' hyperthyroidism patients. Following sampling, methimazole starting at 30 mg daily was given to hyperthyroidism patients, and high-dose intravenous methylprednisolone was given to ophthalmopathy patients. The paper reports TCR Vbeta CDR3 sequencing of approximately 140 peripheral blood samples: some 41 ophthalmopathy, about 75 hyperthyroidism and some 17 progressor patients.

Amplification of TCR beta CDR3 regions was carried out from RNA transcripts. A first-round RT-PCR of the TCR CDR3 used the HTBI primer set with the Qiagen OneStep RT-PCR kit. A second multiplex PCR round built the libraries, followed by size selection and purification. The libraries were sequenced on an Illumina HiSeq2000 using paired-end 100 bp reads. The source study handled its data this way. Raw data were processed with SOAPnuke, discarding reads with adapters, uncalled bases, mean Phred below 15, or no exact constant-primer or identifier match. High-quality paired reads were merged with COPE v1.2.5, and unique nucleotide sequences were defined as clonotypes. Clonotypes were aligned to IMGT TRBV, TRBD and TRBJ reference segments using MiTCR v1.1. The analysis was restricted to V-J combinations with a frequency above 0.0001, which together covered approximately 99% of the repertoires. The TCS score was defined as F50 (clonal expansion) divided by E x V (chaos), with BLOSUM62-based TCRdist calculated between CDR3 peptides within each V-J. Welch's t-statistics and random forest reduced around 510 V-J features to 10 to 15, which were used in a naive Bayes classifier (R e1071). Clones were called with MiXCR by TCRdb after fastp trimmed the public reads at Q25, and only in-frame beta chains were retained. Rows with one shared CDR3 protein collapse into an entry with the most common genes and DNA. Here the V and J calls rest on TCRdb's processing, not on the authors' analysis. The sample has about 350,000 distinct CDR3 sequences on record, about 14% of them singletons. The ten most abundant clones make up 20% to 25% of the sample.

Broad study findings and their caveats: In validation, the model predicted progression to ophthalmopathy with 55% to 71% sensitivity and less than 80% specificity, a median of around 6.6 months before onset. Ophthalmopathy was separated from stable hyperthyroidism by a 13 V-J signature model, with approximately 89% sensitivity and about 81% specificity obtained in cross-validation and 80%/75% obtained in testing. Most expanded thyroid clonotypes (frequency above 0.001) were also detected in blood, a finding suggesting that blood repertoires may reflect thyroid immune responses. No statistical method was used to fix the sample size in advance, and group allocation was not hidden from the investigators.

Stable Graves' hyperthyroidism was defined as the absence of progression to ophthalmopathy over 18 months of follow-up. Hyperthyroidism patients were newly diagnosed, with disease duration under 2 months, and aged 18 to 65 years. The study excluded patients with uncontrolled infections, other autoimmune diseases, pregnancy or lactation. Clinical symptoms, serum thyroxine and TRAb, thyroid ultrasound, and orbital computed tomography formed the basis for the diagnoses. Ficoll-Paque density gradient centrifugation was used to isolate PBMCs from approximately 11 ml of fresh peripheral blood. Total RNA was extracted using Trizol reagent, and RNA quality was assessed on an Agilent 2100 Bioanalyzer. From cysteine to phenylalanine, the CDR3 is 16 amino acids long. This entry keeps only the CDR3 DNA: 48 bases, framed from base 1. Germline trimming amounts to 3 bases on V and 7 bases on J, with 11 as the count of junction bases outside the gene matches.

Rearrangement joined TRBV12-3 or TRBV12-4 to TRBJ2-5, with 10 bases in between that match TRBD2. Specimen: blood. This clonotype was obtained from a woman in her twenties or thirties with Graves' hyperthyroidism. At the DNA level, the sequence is TGTGCCAGCAGTTTTGGTGGGACTAGCGTAGGGGGGACCCAGTACTTC. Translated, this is CASSFGGTSVGGTQYF.